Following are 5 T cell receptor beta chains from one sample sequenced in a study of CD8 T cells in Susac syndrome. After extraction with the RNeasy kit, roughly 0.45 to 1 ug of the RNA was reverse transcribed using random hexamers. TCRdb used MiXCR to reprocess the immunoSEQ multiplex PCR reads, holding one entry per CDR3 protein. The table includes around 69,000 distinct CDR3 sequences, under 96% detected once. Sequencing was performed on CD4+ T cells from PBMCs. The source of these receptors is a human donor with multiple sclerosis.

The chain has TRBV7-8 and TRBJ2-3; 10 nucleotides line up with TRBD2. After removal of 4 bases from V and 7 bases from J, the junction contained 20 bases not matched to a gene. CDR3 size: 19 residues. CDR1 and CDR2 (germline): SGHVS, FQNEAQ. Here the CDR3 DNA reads TGTGCCAGCAGCTGGACTAGCGGTGTAGCACAGATACTTGAGAATACGCAGTATTTT. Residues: CASSWTSGVAQILENTQYF.

The CDR3 spells CASSQDLGKQYF. The CDR3 nucleotides are TGTGCCAGCAGCCAAGATCTGGGGAAGCAGTACTTC. The rearrangement joins TRBV14 to TRBJ2-7; D is undetermined. There are 12 residues in the CDR3. V lost 0 bases to trimming and J lost 8 bases, with 8 bases between them. Germline V gene data show CDR1 as SGHDN and CDR2 as FVKESK.

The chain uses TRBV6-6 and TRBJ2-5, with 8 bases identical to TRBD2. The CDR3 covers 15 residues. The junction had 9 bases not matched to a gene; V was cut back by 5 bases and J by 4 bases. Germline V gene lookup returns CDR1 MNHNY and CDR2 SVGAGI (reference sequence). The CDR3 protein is CASSRFGGARETQYF. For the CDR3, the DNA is TGTGCCAGCAGTAGATTCGGGGGGGCCCGAGAGACCCAGTACTTC.

DNA for the CDR3: TGCAGCGCCCCCCCAGCGGGGGGGGCAGATACGCAGTATTTT. Its protein product is CSAPPAGGADTQYF. The genes are TRBV29-1 and TRBJ2-3; 10 nucleotides align to TRBD2. From germline, CDR1 is SQVTM and CDR2 ANQGSEA. CDR3 size: 14 residues. Trimming cost V 7 bases and J 4 bases; bases outside gene matches: 8.

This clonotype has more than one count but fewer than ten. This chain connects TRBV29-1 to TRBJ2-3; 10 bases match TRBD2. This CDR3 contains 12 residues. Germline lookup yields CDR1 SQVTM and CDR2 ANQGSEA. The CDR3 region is CAGTSGTDTQYF. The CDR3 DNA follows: TGCGCGGGGACTAGCGGCACAGATACGCAGTATTTT.